The rows below give T cell receptor beta chains drawn from one sample of a study of CD8+ T cells in alopecia areata. The method was immunoSEQ multiplex PCR; TCRdb's version includes in-frame clones alone and lacks a portion of them. The sample consists of under 250,000 clones, 57% of them appearing once. The sequencing used CD4+ T cells sorted from blood, collected at week 0. The receptors derive from a human donor with alopecia areata. CDR3s include the opening cysteine and the closing phenylalanine or tryptophan. D genes are given only for firm matches. The size field is filled for only some rows; it gives once, few, many or a size class.

length,size,J,D,V,CDR3,DNA
15,few,TRBJ2-5,TRBD1,TRBV6-5,CASSVPGTGKETQYF,TGTGCCAGCAGTGTACCCGGGACAGGAAAAGAGACCCAGTACTTC
14,.,TRBJ2-7,TRBD2,TRBV6-5,CASRYSGEFYEQYF,TGTGCCAGCAGATATAGCGGGGAGTTCTACGAGCAGTACTTC
15,.,TRBJ2-7,TRBD1,TRBV9,CASSVEEDRVYEQYF,TGTGCCAGCAGCGTAGAAGAGGACAGGGTCTACGAGCAGTACTTC
14,medium-sized,TRBJ1-4,.,TRBV11-2,CASSLDRRNEKLFF,TGTGCCAGCAGCTTAGATAGAAGAAATGAAAAACTGTTTTTT
16,.,TRBJ1-2,TRBD1,TRBV7-2,CASSKSGRGRNYGYTF,TGTGCCAGCAGCAAATCAGGCAGGGGGCGCAACTATGGCTACACCTTC
14,.,TRBJ1-2,TRBD1,TRBV6-5,CASSYSTGSWGYTF,TGTGCCAGCAGTTACTCGACAGGGAGCTGGGGCTACACCTTC
15,.,TRBJ2-7,.,TRBV27,CASSLVGDSTYEQYF,TGTGCCAGCAGTCTAGTCGGGGACTCCACCTACGAGCAGTACTTC
16,.,TRBJ1-6,.,TRBV5-1,CASKYGSSSYNSPLHF,TGCGCCAGCAAGTATGGCAGCAGCTCCTATAATTCACCCCTCCACTTT
14,.,TRBJ2-6,.,TRBV5-1,CASSLLSGANVLTF,TGCGCCAGCAGCTTGCTTTCCGGGGCCAACGTCCTGACTTTC
16,.,TRBJ2-2,.,TRBV5-1,CASSLWTLTNTGELFF,TGCGCCAGCAGCTTGTGGACATTGACGAACACCGGGGAGCTGTTTTTT
13,.,TRBJ2-7,TRBD2,TRBV13,CASTFQLASEQYF,TGTGCCAGCACATTTCAACTAGCGTCAGAGCAGTACTTC
15,many,TRBJ2-2,.,TRBV7-2,CASSLDLINTGELFF,TGTGCCAGCAGCCTCGACCTAATTAACACCGGGGAGCTGTTTTTT
14,.,TRBJ1-6,.,TRBV2,CASSLDSGTSPLHF,TGTGCCAGCAGTTTGGACTCCGGCACTTCACCCCTCCACTTT
14,few,TRBJ2-3,TRBD1,TRBV29-1,CSVGQGRGTDTQYF,TGCAGCGTCGGACAGGGCCGTGGAACAGATACGCAGTATTTT
16,.,TRBJ2-1,.,TRBV25-1,CASSESLGQSYNEQFF,TGTGCCAGCAGTGAATCATTAGGACAGTCCTACAATGAGCAGTTCTTC
14,.,TRBJ1-2,TRBD1,TRBV28,CASSWDRLYYGYTF,TGTGCCAGCAGTTGGGACAGACTTTACTATGGCTACACCTTC
13,.,TRBJ2-1,.,TRBV7-2,CASRAGYVNEQFF,TGTGCCAGCAGGGCAGGGTACGTCAATGAGCAGTTCTTC
11,.,TRBJ2-7,.,TRBV20-1,CSASLAAGQYF,TGCAGTGCTAGTCTGGCTGCGGGGCAGTACTTC
15,.,TRBJ1-5,TRBD1,TRBV30,CAWSSGTGGYQPQHF,TGTGCCTGGAGTTCCGGGACAGGGGGCTATCAGCCCCAGCATTTT
13,once,TRBJ2-7,.,TRBV5-4,CASRLAGRIEQYF,TGTGCCAGCCGTTTGGCAGGCCGTATTGAGCAGTACTTC
15,.,TRBJ2-7,TRBD1,TRBV6-5,CASSYVQGAVYEQYF,TGTGCCAGCAGTTACGTCCAGGGGGCGGTTTACGAGCAGTACTTC
15,.,TRBJ2-3,TRBD1,TRBV7-9,CASRLIGTGWDTQYF,TGTGCCAGCAGGCTCATCGGGACAGGGTGGGATACGCAGTATTTT
16,.,TRBJ2-1,TRBD2,TRBV9,CASSVALASGSNEQFF,TGTGCCAGCAGCGTAGCTTTGGCTAGCGGGAGCAATGAGCAGTTCTTC
13,.,TRBJ1-5,TRBD1,TRBV30,CAWSTQGNQPQHF,TGTGCCTGGAGTACACAGGGGAATCAGCCCCAGCATTTT
12,few,TRBJ2-1,.,TRBV30,CAWSVHLSEQFF,TGTGCCTGGAGTGTACATCTCAGCGAGCAGTTCTTC
18,.,TRBJ2-6,.,TRBV21-1,CASSKRQGLLSGANVLTF,TGTGCCAGCAGCAAGAGGCAGGGGCTCCTCTCTGGGGCCAACGTCCTGACTTTC
13,.,TRBJ2-1,.,TRBV30,CAWSVHVNNEQFF,TGTGCCTGGAGTGTACACGTGAACAATGAGCAGTTCTTC
16,few,TRBJ1-5,.,TRBV7-8,CASSLTRGIGNQPQHF,TGTGCCAGCAGCTTAACGCGGGGGATCGGCAATCAGCCCCAGCATTTT
12,.,TRBJ1-4,.,TRBV2,CASSVINEKLFF,TGTGCCAGCAGCGTGATTAATGAAAAACTGTTTTTT
14,few,TRBJ2-7,.,TRBV29-1,CSTSEAEGPYEQYF,TGCAGCACCTCCGAAGCGGAGGGCCCATACGAGCAGTACTTC
13,.,TRBJ1-2,.,TRBV9,CASSVGRNYGYTF,TGTGCCAGCAGCGTAGGTCGGAACTATGGCTACACCTTC
14,once,TRBJ2-7,.,TRBV11-2,CASSLDLNTYEQYF,TGTGCCAGCAGCTTAGACCTAAACACCTACGAGCAGTACTTC
13,.,TRBJ2-7,TRBD1,TRBV30,CAWSNDRGLEQYF,TGTGCCTGGAGTAATGACAGGGGGCTCGAGCAGTACTTC
15,few,TRBJ2-5,.,TRBV5-1,CASSRNGGRQETQYF,TGCGCCAGCAGCAGGAACGGGGGACGCCAAGAGACCCAGTACTTC
15,.,TRBJ1-1,.,TRBV27,CASSSGGAGNTEAFF,TGTGCCAGCAGTTCGGGGGGGGCAGGGAATACTGAAGCTTTCTTT
17,once,TRBJ2-1,TRBD1,TRBV23-1,CASSLAEGQGATEEQFF,TGCGCCAGCAGCCTAGCCGAGGGACAGGGGGCAACGGAGGAGCAGTTCTTC
14,.,TRBJ2-5,TRBD1,TRBV4-1,CASSQLTGGETQYF,TGCGCCAGCAGCCAATTAACAGGGGGTGAGACCCAGTACTTC
16,.,TRBJ1-1,TRBD1,TRBV27,CASSFLAGQGARAAFF,TGTGCCAGCAGTTTCCTCGCAGGACAGGGGGCGAGAGCGGCTTTCTTT
12,.,TRBJ2-7,.,TRBV2,CASKMVSYEQYF,TGTGCCAGCAAAATGGTCTCCTACGAGCAGTACTTC
12,.,TRBJ1-2,.,TRBV5-1,CASRPEDYGYTF,TGCGCCAGCCGGCCGGAAGACTATGGCTACACCTTC
13,.,TRBJ2-3,.,TRBV6-5,CASSYSRGDTQYF,TGTGCCAGCAGTTACTCGAGGGGAGATACGCAGTATTTT
15,.,TRBJ2-3,TRBD2,TRBV29-1,CSVEDLAGGRDTQYF,TGCAGCGTTGAAGATCTAGCGGGGGGTCGAGATACGCAGTATTTT
14,.,TRBJ1-4,.,TRBV29-1,CSVGSAQLGEKLFF,TGCAGCGTTGGGTCAGCACAACTAGGTGAAAAACTGTTTTTT
16,.,TRBJ1-2,.,TRBV2,CASSERRTASNYGYTF,TGTGCCAGCAGTGAAAGGAGGACAGCTTCTAACTATGGCTACACCTTC
14,.,TRBJ1-5,.,TRBV30,CAWSVQMGNQPQHF,TGTGCCTGGAGTGTACAAATGGGGAATCAGCCCCAGCATTTT
11,few,TRBJ2-3,.,TRBV11-2,CASSLADTQYF,TGTGCCAGCAGCTTAGCTGATACGCAGTATTTT
14,.,TRBJ1-2,TRBD1,TRBV11-2,CASSSPGQGHGYTF,TGTGCCAGCAGCTCGCCGGGACAGGGGCATGGCTACACCTTC
15,few,TRBJ2-5,TRBD2,TRBV6-6,CASSYSTGRLETQYF,TGTGCCAGCAGTTACTCGACCGGGAGGCTAGAGACCCAGTACTTC
13,once,TRBJ1-5,.,TRBV7-8,CASSEDNHQPQHF,TGTGCCAGCAGTGAGGACAATCATCAGCCCCAGCATTTT
14,once,TRBJ1-1,TRBD1,TRBV10-3,CAIRNGLRGYEAFF,TGTGCCATCAGAAACGGACTCAGGGGGTATGAAGCTTTCTTT
13,.,TRBJ1-1,.,TRBV29-1,CSVAGRSRPEAFF,TGCAGCGTTGCGGGACGGTCGAGGCCTGAAGCTTTCTTT
16,.,TRBJ2-3,TRBD2,TRBV9,CASSPQVGGRTDTQYF,TGTGCCAGCAGCCCCCAAGTAGGCGGGAGGACAGATACGCAGTATTTT
17,few,TRBJ2-5,.,TRBV7-8,CASSSLQMTGEGETQYF,TGTGCCAGCAGCTCCCTCCAGATGACAGGGGAGGGAGAGACCCAGTACTTC
15,.,TRBJ1-1,.,TRBV2,CASTYLARGGAEAFF,TGTGCCAGCACCTACCTAGCACGGGGAGGAGCTGAAGCTTTCTTT
16,.,TRBJ2-3,.,TRBV7-6,CASSSLVSGFTDTQYF,TGTGCCAGCAGCTCCCTGGTTAGCGGTTTCACAGATACGCAGTATTTT